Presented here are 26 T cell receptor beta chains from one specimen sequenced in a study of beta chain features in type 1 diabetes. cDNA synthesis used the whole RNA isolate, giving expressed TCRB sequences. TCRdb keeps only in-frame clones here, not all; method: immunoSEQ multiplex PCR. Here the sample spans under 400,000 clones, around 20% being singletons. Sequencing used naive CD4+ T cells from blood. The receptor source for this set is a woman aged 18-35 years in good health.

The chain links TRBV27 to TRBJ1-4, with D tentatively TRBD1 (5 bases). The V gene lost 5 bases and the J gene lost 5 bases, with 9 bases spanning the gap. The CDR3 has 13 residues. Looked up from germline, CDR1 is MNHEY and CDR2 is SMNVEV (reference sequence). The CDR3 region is CASSRTGNEKLFF. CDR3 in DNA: TGTGCCAGCAGTAGAACAGGCAATGAAAAACTGTTTTTT.

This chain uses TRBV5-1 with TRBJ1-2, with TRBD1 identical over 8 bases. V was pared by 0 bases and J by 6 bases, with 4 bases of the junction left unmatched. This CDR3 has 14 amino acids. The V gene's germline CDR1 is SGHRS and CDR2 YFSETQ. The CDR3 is CASSLETGDHGYTF. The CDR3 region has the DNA TGCGCCAGCAGCTTGGAGACAGGGGACCATGGCTACACCTTC.

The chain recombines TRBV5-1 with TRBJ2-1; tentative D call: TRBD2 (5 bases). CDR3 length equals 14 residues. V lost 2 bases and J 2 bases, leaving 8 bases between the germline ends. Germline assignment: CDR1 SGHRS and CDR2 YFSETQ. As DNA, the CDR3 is TGCGCCAGCAGCTTAGCGGAGACCTACAATGAGCAGTTCTTC. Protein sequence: CASSLAETYNEQFF.

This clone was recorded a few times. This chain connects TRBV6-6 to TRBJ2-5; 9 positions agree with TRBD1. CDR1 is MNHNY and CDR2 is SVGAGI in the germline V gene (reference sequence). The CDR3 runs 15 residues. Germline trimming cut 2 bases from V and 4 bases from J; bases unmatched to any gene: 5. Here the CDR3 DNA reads TGTGCCAGCAGTTACCGGGGACAGGGAGGAGAGACCCAGTACTTC. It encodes CASSYRGQGGETQYF.

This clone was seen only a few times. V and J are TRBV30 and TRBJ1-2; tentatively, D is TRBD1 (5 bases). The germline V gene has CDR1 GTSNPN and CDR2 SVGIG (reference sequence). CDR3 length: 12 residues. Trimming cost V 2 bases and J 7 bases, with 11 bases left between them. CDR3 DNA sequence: TGTGCCTGGAGTCGCTCCGGGGGTGGCTACACCTTC. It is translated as CAWSRSGGGYTF.

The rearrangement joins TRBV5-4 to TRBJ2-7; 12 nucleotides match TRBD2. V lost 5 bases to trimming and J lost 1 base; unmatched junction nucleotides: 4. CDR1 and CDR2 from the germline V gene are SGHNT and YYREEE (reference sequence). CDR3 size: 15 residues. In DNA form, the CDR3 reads TGTGCCAGCAGACCCGGGACTAGCGGGTCCTACGAGCAGTACTTC. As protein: CASRPGTSGSYEQYF.

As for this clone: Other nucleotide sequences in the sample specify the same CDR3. CDR3 region: CASSVEGGNQPQHF. CDR3 DNA: TGTGCCAGCAGCGTAGAAGGGGGCAATCAGCCCCAGCATTTT. This sequence joins TRBV9 and TRBJ1-5, with D possibly TRBD1 on 5 matching bases. CDR1 is SGDLS, CDR2 YYNGEE, per germline. The V end was cut by 0 bases, the J end by 2 bases, with 6 bases between. The CDR3 has 14 amino acids.

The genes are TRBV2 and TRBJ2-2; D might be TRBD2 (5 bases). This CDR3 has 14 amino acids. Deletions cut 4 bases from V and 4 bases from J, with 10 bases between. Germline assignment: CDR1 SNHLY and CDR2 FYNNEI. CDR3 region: CASSAQRSTGELFF. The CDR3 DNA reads TGTGCCAGCAGTGCTCAGCGGAGCACCGGGGAGCTGTTTTTT.

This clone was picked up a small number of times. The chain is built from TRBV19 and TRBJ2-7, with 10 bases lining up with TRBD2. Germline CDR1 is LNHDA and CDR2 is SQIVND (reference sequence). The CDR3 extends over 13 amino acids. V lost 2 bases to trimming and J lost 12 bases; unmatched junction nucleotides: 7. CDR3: CASSITASGGRYF. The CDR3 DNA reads TGTGCCAGTAGTATAACGGCTAGCGGGGGCCGGTACTTC. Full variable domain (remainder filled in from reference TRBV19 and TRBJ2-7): DGGITQSPKYLFRKEGQNVTLSCEQNLNHDAMYWYRQDPGQGLRLIYYSQIVNDFQKGDIAEGYSVSREKKESFPLTVTSAQKNPTAFYLCASSITASGGRYFGPGTRLTVT.

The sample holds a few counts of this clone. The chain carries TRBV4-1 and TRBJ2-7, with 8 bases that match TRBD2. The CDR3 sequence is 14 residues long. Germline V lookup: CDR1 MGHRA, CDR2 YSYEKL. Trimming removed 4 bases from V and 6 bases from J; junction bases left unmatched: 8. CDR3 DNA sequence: TGCGCCAGCAGCCTTACTAGCGGAACAAGCGAGCAGTACTTC. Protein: CASSLTSGTSEQYF.

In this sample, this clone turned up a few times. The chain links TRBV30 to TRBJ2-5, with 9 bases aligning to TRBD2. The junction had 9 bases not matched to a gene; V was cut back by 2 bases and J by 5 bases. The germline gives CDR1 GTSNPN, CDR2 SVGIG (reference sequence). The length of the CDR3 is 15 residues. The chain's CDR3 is CAWSLPGLAGETQYF. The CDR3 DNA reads TGTGCCTGGAGTCTCCCGGGACTAGCAGGGGAGACCCAGTACTTC.

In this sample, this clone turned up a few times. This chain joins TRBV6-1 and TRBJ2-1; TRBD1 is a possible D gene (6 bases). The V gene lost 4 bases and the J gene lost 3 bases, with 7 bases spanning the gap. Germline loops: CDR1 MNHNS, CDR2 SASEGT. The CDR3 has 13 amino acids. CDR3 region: CASSGQVYNEQFF. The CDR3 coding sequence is TGTGCCAGCAGTGGACAGGTCTACAATGAGCAGTTCTTC.

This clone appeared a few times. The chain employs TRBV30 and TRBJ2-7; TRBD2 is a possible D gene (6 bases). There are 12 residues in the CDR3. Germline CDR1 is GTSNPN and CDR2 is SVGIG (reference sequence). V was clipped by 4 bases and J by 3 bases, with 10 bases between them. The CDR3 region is CAWTKGGYEQYF. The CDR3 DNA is TGTGCCTGGACTAAGGGAGGCTACGAGCAGTACTTC.

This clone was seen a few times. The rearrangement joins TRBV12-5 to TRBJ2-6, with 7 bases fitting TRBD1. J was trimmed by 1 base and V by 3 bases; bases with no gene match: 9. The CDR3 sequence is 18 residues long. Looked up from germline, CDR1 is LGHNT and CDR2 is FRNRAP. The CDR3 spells CASGFRDRPFSGANVLTF. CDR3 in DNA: TGTGCTAGTGGTTTTAGGGACAGACCCTTTTCTGGGGCCAACGTCCTGACTTTC.

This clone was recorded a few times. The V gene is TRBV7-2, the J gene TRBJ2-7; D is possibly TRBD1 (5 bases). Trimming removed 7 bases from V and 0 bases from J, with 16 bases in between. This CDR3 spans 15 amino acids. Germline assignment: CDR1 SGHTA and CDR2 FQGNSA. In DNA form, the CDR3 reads TGTGCCAGCACCCCCCGAAGGGGAAGCTCCTACGAGCAGTACTTC. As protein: CASTPRRGSSYEQYF.

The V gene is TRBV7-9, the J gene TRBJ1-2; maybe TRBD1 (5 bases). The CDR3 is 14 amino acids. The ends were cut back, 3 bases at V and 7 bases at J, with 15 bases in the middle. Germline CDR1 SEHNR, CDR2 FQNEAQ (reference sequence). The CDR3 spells CASSFREEGGGYTF. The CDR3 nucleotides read TGTGCCAGCAGCTTCAGGGAGGAAGGAGGTGGCTACACCTTC.

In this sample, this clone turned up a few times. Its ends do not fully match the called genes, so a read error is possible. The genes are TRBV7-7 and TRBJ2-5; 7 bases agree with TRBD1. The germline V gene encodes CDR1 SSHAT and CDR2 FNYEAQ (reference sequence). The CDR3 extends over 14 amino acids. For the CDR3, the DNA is TGTGCTAGCAGCTTAAGGACAGGTCGGGAGACCCAGTACTTC. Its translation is CASSLRTGRETQYF.

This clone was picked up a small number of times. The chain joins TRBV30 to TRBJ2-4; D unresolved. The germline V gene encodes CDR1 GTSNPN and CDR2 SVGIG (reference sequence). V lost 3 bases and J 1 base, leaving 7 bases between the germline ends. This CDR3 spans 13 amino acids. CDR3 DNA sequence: TGTGCCTGGAGGGGCCCTGCCAAAAACATTCAGTACTTC. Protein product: CAWRGPAKNIQYF.

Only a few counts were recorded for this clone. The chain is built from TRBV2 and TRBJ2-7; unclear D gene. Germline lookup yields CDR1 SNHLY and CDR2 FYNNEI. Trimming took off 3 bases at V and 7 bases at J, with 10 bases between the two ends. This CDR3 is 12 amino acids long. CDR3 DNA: TGTGCCAGCAGTGAGGTTCCCGGTGAGCAGTACTTC. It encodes CASSEVPGEQYF.

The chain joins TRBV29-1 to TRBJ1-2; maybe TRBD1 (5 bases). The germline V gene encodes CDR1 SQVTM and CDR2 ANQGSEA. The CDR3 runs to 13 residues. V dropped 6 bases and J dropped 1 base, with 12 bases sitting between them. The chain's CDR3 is CSVGGRINYGYTF. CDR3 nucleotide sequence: TGCAGCGTGGGGGGACGGATTAACTATGGCTACACCTTC.

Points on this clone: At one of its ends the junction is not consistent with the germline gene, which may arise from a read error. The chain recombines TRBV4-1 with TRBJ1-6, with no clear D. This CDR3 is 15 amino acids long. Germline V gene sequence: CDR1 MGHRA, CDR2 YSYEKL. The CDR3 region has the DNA TGCGCCAGCAGCCAAACTTTCTCCGATAATTCACCCCTCCACTTT. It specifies CASSQTFSDNSPLHF.

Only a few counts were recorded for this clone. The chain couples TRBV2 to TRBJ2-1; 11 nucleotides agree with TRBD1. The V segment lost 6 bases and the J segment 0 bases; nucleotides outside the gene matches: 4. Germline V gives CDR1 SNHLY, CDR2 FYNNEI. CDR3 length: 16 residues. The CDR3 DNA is TGTGCCAGCAGAACCGGGACAGGGGGCTCCTACAATGAGCAGTTCTTC. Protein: CASRTGTGGSYNEQFF.

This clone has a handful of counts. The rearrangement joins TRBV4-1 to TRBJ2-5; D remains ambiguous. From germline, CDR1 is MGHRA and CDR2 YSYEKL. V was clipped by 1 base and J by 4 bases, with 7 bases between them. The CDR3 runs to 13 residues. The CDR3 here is CASSQVPVETQYF. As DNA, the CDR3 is TGCGCCAGCAGCCAAGTCCCGGTAGAGACCCAGTACTTC.

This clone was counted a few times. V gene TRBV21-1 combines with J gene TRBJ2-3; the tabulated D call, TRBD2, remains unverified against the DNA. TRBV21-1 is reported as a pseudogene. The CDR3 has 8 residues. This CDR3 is CASSREYF. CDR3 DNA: TGTGCCAGCAGCAGAGAGTATTTT.

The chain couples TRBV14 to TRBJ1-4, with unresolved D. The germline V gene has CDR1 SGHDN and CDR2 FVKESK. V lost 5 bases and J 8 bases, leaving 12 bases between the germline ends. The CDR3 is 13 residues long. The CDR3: CASSAGLGEKLFF. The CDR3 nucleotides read TGTGCCAGCAGCGCGGGCCTCGGGGAAAAACTGTTTTTT.

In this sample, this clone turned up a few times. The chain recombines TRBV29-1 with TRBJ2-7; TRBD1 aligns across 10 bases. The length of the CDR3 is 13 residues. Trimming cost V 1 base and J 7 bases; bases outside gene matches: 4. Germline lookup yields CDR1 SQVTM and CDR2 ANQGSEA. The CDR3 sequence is CSVEGQGAGEQYF. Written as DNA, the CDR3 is TGCAGCGTTGAAGGACAGGGGGCGGGTGAGCAGTACTTC.